Below, one T cell receptor beta chain is given with its context. Under the authors' procedure: Counts of nucleated cells, estimated from reference gene primer amplification, were obtained. Repertoires were generated with immunoSEQ multiplex PCR, while TCRdb's copy carries only in-frame clones and drops some. The V and J calls and the clone size are those of that table, but D and trimming were determined from the DNA. Of some 110,000 clones in the sample, 65% to 80% were seen once. The source of the sample is a study of blood T cell repertoires in COVID-19. In the study overall: Acute-phase and convalescent COVID-19 samples originated in the United States, Italy and Spain.

The CDR3 is 14 amino acids. In germline, CDR1 is SGHAT, CDR2 FQNNGV. V lost 6 bases and J 7 bases, leaving 19 bases between the germline ends. This TCR was recovered from a middle-aged man with acute or convalescent COVID-19. The sequencing sample was made of peripheral blood. The gene calls are TRBV11-2 and TRBJ2-7, with D possibly TRBD2 on 6 matching bases. In DNA, the CDR3 is TGTGCCAGCAGTTCTCCTCGGGGGATAAGTGAGCAGTACTTC. Its protein is CASSSPRGISEQYF.